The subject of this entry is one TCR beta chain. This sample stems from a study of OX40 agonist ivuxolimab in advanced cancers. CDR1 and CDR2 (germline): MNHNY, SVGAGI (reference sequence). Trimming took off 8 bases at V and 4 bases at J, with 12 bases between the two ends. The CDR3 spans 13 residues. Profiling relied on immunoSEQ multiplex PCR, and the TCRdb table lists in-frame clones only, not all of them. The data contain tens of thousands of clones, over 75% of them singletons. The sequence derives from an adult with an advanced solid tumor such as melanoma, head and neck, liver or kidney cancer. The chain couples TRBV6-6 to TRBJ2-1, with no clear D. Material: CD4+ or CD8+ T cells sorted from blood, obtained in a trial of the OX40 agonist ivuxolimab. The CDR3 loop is CASGHGLYNEQFF. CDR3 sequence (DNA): TGTGCCAGCGGCCATGGGCTTTACAATGAGCAGTTCTTC.